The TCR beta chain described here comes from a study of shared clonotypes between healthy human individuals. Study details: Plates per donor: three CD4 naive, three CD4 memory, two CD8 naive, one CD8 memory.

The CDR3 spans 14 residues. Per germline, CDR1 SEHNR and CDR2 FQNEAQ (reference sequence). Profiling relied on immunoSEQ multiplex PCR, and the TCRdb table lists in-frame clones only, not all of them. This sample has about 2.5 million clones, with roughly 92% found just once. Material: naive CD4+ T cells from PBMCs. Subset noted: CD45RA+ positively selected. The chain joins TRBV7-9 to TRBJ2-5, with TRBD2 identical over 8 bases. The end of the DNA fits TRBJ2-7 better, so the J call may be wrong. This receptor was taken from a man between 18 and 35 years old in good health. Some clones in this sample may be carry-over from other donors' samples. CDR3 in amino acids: CASSPGGGRNEQYF. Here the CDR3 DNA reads TGTGCCAGCAGCCCAGGCGGGGGGAGGAACGAGCAGTACTTC.